The 3 T cell receptor beta chains below come from one sample, sequenced in a study of cytomegalovirus exposure and HLA in healthy donors. PCR primers comprised 60 Vbeta and 13 Jbeta primers. Some clones are missing from TCRdb's copy, which holds only in-frame ones; the method was immunoSEQ multiplex PCR. The sample includes about 140,000 clones, 60% to 80% of them seen just once. The sequenced material came from PBMCs. These receptor sequences come from a man aged 35-49 years in good health and CMV-seronegative.

V usage is TRBV19 and J usage is TRBJ1-1; possible D gene TRBD1, 5 bases. V dropped 1 base and J dropped 3 bases, with 9 bases sitting between them. CDR3 length equals 14 residues. Germline CDR1 is LNHDA and CDR2 is SQIVND (reference sequence). Here the CDR3 DNA reads TGTGCCAGTAGTATAGCCAGGGTCGACACTGAAGCTTTCTTT. It codes for CASSIARVDTEAFF.

Turning to this clone: Other DNA sequences within the sample encode an identical CDR3. The chain employs TRBV19 and TRBJ2-7; 7 positions agree with TRBD1. Germline V gene lookup returns CDR1 LNHDA and CDR2 SQIVND (reference sequence). The junction had 4 bases not matched to a gene; V was cut back by 5 bases and J by 0 bases. The CDR3 length is 14 residues. The CDR3 spells CASSLTGSSYEQYF. The CDR3 coding sequence is TGTGCCAGTAGTTTGACAGGGAGCTCCTACGAGCAGTACTTC. The full variable domain, in which reference TRBV19 and TRBJ2-7 provide the parts outside the CDR3, is DGGITQSPKYLFRKEGQNVTLSCEQNLNHDAMYWYRQDPGQGLRLIYYSQIVNDFQKGDIAEGYSVSREKKESFPLTVTSAQKNPTAFYLCASSLTGSSYEQYFGPGTRLTVT.

V and J are TRBV2 and TRBJ1-4; TRBD1 agrees at 7 bases. V was pared by 6 bases and J by 3 bases, with 7 bases of the junction left unmatched. CDR3 length: 15 amino acids. Germline CDR1 reads SNHLY; CDR2 reads FYNNEI. The CDR3 is CASREQGQPNEKLFF. The CDR3, as DNA: TGTGCCAGCAGAGAACAGGGACAGCCTAATGAAAAACTGTTTTTT.